These 11 T cell receptor beta chains share one sample of origin, sequenced in a study of regulatory T cells in long-lasting Graves disease. Time point indicated: newly diagnosed GD, antithyroid drugs for less than 3 months. RNA from PBMCs was the source of the TCR library. For TCR beta, libraries came from iRepertoire HTBI primers and Arm-PCR of CDR3 regions. Each CDR3 protein is one row after TCRdb ran MiXCR on the multiplex PCR reads. The sample holds more than 400,000 distinct CDR3 sequences, roughly 16% seen once. The same data also went into a second study, on T cells in Graves' hyperthyroidism and ophthalmopathy.

Sequencing used peripheral blood mononuclear cells (PBMCs), obtained at new diagnosis, from a patient treated with antithyroid drugs. The receptor source for this set is a man aged 35 to 55 with Graves disease.

This clonotype was seen at least ten times. The CDR3: CATSDGITFGHEQFF. The CDR3 nucleotides are TGTGCCACCAGTGACGGGATAACGTTCGGGCATGAGCAGTTCTTC. The rearrangement uses TRBV24-1 and TRBJ2-1; possible D gene TRBD2, 5 bases. The germline V gene has CDR1 KGHDR and CDR2 SFDVKD. V lost 4 bases and J 8 bases, leaving 17 bases between the germline ends. The CDR3 has 15 amino acids.

The table lists this clonotype with many counts. This chain uses TRBV20-1 with TRBJ2-7, with 7 nucleotides matching TRBD1. CDR3 length: 15 residues. With 2 bases clipped from V and 1 base from J, the junction kept 8 bases outside the gene matches. Germline CDR1 is DFQATT and CDR2 is SNEGSKA (reference sequence). The CDR3 coding sequence is TGCAGTGCTAGACCCTTCCGGGACAGATCCTACGAGCAGTACTTC. Protein product: CSARPFRDRSYEQYF.

This clonotype appeared a few times. Its ends do not fully match the called genes, so a read error is possible. The V gene is TRBV12-3 or TRBV12-4, the J gene TRBJ1-2; tentative D call: TRBD1 (5 bases). This CDR3 is 15 amino acids long. Written as DNA, the CDR3 is TGTGCCAGCAGTTCTGGGGGGGATCCTAACTATGGCTGCACCTTC. This sequence encodes CASSSGGDPNYGCTF.

In this sample, this clonotype turned up many times. The chain couples TRBV7-8 to TRBJ2-7, with TRBD2 as a possible D gene (6 bases). The germline V and J ends were trimmed by 9 bases and 6 bases, with 18 bases remaining between them. Germline assignment: CDR1 SGHVS and CDR2 FQNEAQ. The CDR3 consists of 13 residues. The CDR3 spells CASKGGTHSEQYF. For the CDR3, the DNA is TGTGCCAGTAAAGGCGGGACTCACAGCGAGCAGTACTTC. Full variable domain (outside the CDR3, taken from reference TRBV7-8 and TRBJ2-7): GAGVSQSPRYKVAKRGQDVALRCDPISGHVSLFWYQQALGQGPEFLTYFQNEAQLDKSGLPSDRFFAERPEGSVSTLKIQRTQQEDSAVYLCASKGGTHSEQYFGPGTRLTVT.

Many counts were recorded for this clonotype. This sequence joins TRBV2 and TRBJ1-5; no clear D. The CDR3 spans 14 residues. Germline-derived CDR1 and CDR2 are SNHLY and FYNNEI. V lost 1 base to trimming and J lost 5 bases, with 9 bases between them. The CDR3 nucleotides read TGTGCCAGCAGTGAAGACGACACCTATCAGCCCCAGCATTTT. Its protein product is CASSEDDTYQPQHF.

On this clonotype: This may stem from a read error, because a much larger clone lies one nucleotide away. The V call is TRBV20-1, the J call TRBJ2-7; 12 bases match TRBD2. The CDR3 extends over 17 amino acids. Germline trimming cut 5 bases from V and 3 bases from J; bases unmatched to any gene: 14. CDR1 is DFQATT and CDR2 is SNEGSKA in the germline V gene (reference sequence). This CDR3 reads CSARPFSSGRVVYEQYF. The CDR3 bases are TGCAGTGCTCGACCGTTCTCTAGCGGGAGGGTAGTCTACGAGCAGTACTTC.

This clonotype was counted a few times. V and J are TRBV29-1 and TRBJ2-2; TRBD2 might be the D (7 bases). Per germline, CDR1 SQVTM and CDR2 ANQGSEA. The CDR3 spans 13 residues. V was shortened by 5 bases and J by 7 bases, with 14 bases between the two germline ends. This CDR3 is CSVRGGPGGELFF. The CDR3 nucleotides read TGCAGCGTTAGGGGGGGACCAGGCGGGGAGCTGTTTTTT.

This clonotype was detected a few times. V gene TRBV12-3 or TRBV12-4 combines with J gene TRBJ1-2; D is uncertain. The CDR3 contains 14 residues. V was cut by 3 bases and J by 8 bases, with 16 bases left in between. The CDR3 DNA is TGTGCCAGCAGTTTGCGGACGGGCCCATGGGGCTACACCTTC. Translating gives CASSLRTGPWGYTF.

The sample holds many counts of this clonotype. The chain is built from TRBV5-1 and TRBJ2-3; 7 bases agree with TRBD1. The J segment lost 6 bases and the V segment lost 2 bases, leaving 6 bases of the junction unmatched. The CDR3 runs to 14 residues. Germline V gene data show CDR1 as SGHRS and CDR2 as YFSETQ. The CDR3 nucleotides are TGCGCCAGCAGCTTTAAAGGGGGCGCGGATACGCAGTATTTT. Translated: CASSFKGGADTQYF.

This clonotype was counted at least ten times. The chain recombines TRBV7-2 with TRBJ2-7; 7 bases map to TRBD2. V shed 5 bases, J shed 3 bases, and the junction held 10 bases outside the gene matches. CDR3 size: 15 residues. Germline CDR1 SGHTA, CDR2 FQGNSA. The CDR3 protein is CASSGAGVHRYEQYF. The CDR3 DNA sequence: TGTGCCAGCAGCGGCGCGGGGGTTCACCGCTACGAGCAGTACTTC. Looking up the rest from reference TRBV7-2 and TRBJ2-7 gives the full variable domain: GAGVSQSPSNKVTEKGKDVELRCDPISGHTALYWYRQSLGQGLEFLIYFQGNSAPDKSGLPSDRFSAERTGGSVSTLTIQRTQQEDSAVYLCASSGAGVHRYEQYFGPGTRLTVT.

This clonotype was counted many times. This sequence joins TRBV7-2 and TRBJ2-3, with D possibly called TRBD1 or TRBD2 (5 bases each). Trimming pared 2 bases from V and 8 bases from J, leaving 14 bases between. This CDR3 spans 14 amino acids. Germline CDR1 is SGHTA and CDR2 is FQGNSA. The CDR3 here is CASSLRLDGGTQYF. The CDR3 DNA sequence: TGTGCCAGCAGCTTAAGACTGGATGGGGGTACGCAGTATTTT.